Below, one T cell receptor beta chain is given with its context. This sample stems from a study of blood T cell repertoires in COVID-19. At the level of the study: In each case, the material was cDNA or gDNA derived from T cells, B-cell-depleted T cells, or PBMCs.

Some clones are missing from TCRdb's copy, which holds only in-frame ones; the method was immunoSEQ multiplex PCR. The repertoire holds fewer than 500,000 clones, with 88% as singletons. The CDR3 covers 15 residues. Germline-derived CDR1 and CDR2 are SEHNR and FQNEAQ (reference sequence). V shed 8 bases and J shed 1 base, with 14 bases lying between them. Clinical history as reported by participants underpinned cohort assignment. This receptor was identified in a woman under 40 with acute COVID-19. The V gene is TRBV7-9, the J gene TRBJ2-2; the D gene is possibly TRBD1 (5 bases). Sequencing was carried out using PBMCs or T cells enriched from blood (not recorded which). The CDR3 is CASSDRDLNTGELFF. The CDR3 coding sequence is TGTGCCAGCTCAGACAGAGATCTGAACACCGGGGAGCTGTTTTTT. The full variable domain, with the rest looked up from reference TRBV7-9 and TRBJ2-2, is DTGVSQNPRHKITKRGQNVTFRCDPISEHNRLYWYRQTLGQGPEFLTYFQNEAQLEKSRLLSDRFSAERPKGSFSTLEIQRTEQGDSAMYLCASSDRDLNTGELFFGEGSRLTVL.